This record covers a single T cell receptor (beta chain). This receptor's antigen is unknown. Base qualities are not provided; no much larger clone lies one nucleotide away. The sample comes from a study of spatial heterogeneity in lung cancer (dated by TCRdb to about 2019). For the wider study: Donors were 65 to 85 patients with early-stage, untreated non-small cell lung cancer from the lung TRACERx cohort. Follow-up PBMC samples were sequenced whenever available, with a median time to follow-up of approximately two years after resection. More beta-chain than alpha-chain transcripts were consistently detected, likely reflecting higher beta-chain transcript abundance. At surgery, both alpha and beta chains were TCR-sequenced in approximately 210 tumor regions, fewer than 80 matched nontumor lung samples and a few dozen PBMC samples. In the raw uncorrected reads, each unique combination of TCR and UMI appeared on average more than ten times. In non-small cell lung cancer, the study quantitatively compared TCR alpha and beta repertoires across several tumor regions, matched nontumor lung, and blood. The study linked features of the TCR repertoire to counts of nonsynonymous mutations, which were determined by whole-exome sequencing of tumor tissue.

Counted from cysteine to phenylalanine, this CDR3 has 14 amino acids. Just the 42-base CDR3 DNA is kept, in frame starting at base 1. V is cut back by 4 bases and J by 3 bases, with 8 bases in the junction unmatched. Based on the germline V gene, the CDR1 and CDR2 sequences are SQVTM and ANQGSEA. Here is what the overall study found, with its caveats: Only roughly 15 patients were included in the comparisons of baseline and follow-up blood repertoires. Confirming at a functional level the hypothesis that regional TCRs recognize regional mutations was considered to require additional single-cell paired TCR alpha and beta sequencing. Ubiquitous expanded tumor TCRs were detected in blood more often at tumor resection than at routine follow-up.

Reading the label with the study, this specimen's time point is: blood at routine non-recurrence follow-up after resection. For TCR sequencing, whole RNA was extracted from tumor and nontumor lung tissue, or from cryopreserved PBMC samples, and no cell sorting was done. A patient was chosen for TCR sequencing only when enough RNA was available from at least two tumor regions. The library was made by 5' RACE. Sequenced using a NextSeq 500. The TCR library protocol attached a unique molecular identifier to each TCR cDNA molecule to allow correction of PCR and sequencing errors. The authors' analysis ran thus. Decombinator tools were used for TCR identification, UMI-based error correction and CDR3 extraction. Expanded TCRs were defined as those above a frequency of 2 per 1,000, corresponding to the top 1% of the tumor frequency distribution. Each repertoire was subsampled 100 times to 5,000 TCRs, after which Renyi diversity was computed with the R vegan package. CDR3 similarity networks were built from amino acid triplet string-kernel similarity, connecting CDR3s with pairwise similarity above 0.82. TCRdb reanalyzed the raw reads on its own, using fastp at Q25 for trimming and MiXCR for clone calling, and kept in-frame beta chains. Each CDR3 protein appears once, grouped with its most common genes and DNA. TCRdb's processing, not the study's, gives the V and J calls here. The sample has tens of thousands of distinct CDR3 sequences on record, 6.5% to 9.5% of them singletons. The top ten clonotypes cover 9.4% of the sample.

Sequences were derived from PBMCs, sampled at follow-up. This clonotype was obtained from a male donor with early-stage non-small cell lung cancer. The chain employs TRBV29-1 and TRBJ2-7, with 8 junctional bases fitting TRBD1. The DNA is as follows: TGCAGCGTTGCCCTCTTGACAGGGGACTACGAGCAGTACTTC. Protein translation: CSVALLTGDYEQYF.